The sequence of this T cell receptor (beta chain) was determined in a study of CD8+CD57+ T cells in acquired aplastic anemia. Study as a whole: Average DNA yield from sorted CD4+ and CD8+ cells was approximately 3 ug. Study-level results: Patients had under 30 CD8+ CDR3 sequences in common with controls (the shared set). Significance was not reached for CD8+ Simpson's diversity between patients and controls.

For this clonotype: The antigen remains undetermined.

Genomic DNA provided the template from which TCR beta VDJ and CDR3 profiles were obtained. MiXCR was run by TCRdb on the reads, yielding one entry per CDR3 protein. The data hold some 120,000 distinct CDR3 sequences, with less than 50% observed a single time. For sequencing, patients were chosen who had shown expansion of CD8+CD57+ cells by flow cytometry. Germline CDR1 DFQATT, CDR2 SNEGSKA (reference sequence). The CDR3 consists of 14 residues. Trimming cost V 5 bases and J 9 bases, with 20 bases left between them. Source material: sorted CD4+, CD8+, or CD8+CD57+ T cells (not recorded which) from PBMCs. This TCR derives from a human donor with aplastic anemia. The chain links TRBV20-1 to TRBJ1-5; D possibly corresponds to TRBD1 (6 bases). CDR3 protein: CSADDPGVLGPQHF. For the CDR3, the DNA is TGCAGTGCTGACGACCCAGGGGTACTTGGGCCCCAGCATTTT.